Each of the 9 T cell receptor beta chains below was sequenced from the same sample in a study of CD8+CD57+ T cells in acquired aplastic anemia. Those patients picked for sequencing had displayed CD8+CD57+ cell expansion on flow cytometry. Profiling of TCR beta VDJ combinations and CDR3 sequences used genomic DNA as template. Using its own MiXCR run on the reads, TCRdb lists one record per CDR3 protein. Altogether just over 150,000 distinct CDR3 sequences are present, around half being singletons, with the ten largest covering more than 30%. The sample consisted of sorted CD4+, CD8+, or CD8+CD57+ T cells (not recorded which) from PBMCs. These receptors were collected from a human donor with aplastic anemia.

This clonotype appeared a few times. V gene TRBV2 combines with J gene TRBJ2-5; 7 bases are a match to TRBD1. The CDR3 length is 13 residues. V lost 6 bases, J lost 5 bases, and 6 bases stayed unmatched. Germline V gives CDR1 SNHLY, CDR2 FYNNEI. CDR3 bases: TGTGCCAGCAGGGAGACAGGGTTCGAGACCCAGTACTTC. Translating it yields CASRETGFETQYF.

In this sample, this clonotype turned up a few times. This chain links TRBV5-4 with TRBJ2-5, with D possibly TRBD1 on 6 matching bases. The germline gives CDR1 SGHNT, CDR2 YYREEE (reference sequence). The CDR3 runs 14 residues. V gave up 0 bases and J gave up 1 base, with 7 bases separating them. The CDR3: CASSLAGAQETQYF. CDR3 in DNA: TGTGCCAGCAGCTTGGCAGGGGCCCAAGAGACCCAGTACTTC.

V gene TRBV19 combines with J gene TRBJ2-1, with D maybe TRBD2 (5 bases). Germline values: CDR1 LNHDA, CDR2 SQIVND (reference sequence). Deletions cut 6 bases from V and 3 bases from J, with 12 bases between. The CDR3 is made up of 14 amino acids. This CDR3 reads CASSPGSLYNEQFF. The CDR3 region has the DNA TGTGCCAGTAGCCCGGGGAGCCTCTACAATGAGCAGTTCTTC. Using reference TRBV19 and TRBJ2-1 for the parts outside the CDR3, the full variable domain is DGGITQSPKYLFRKEGQNVTLSCEQNLNHDAMYWYRQDPGQGLRLIYYSQIVNDFQKGDIAEGYSVSREKKESFPLTVTSAQKNPTAFYLCASSPGSLYNEQFFGPGTRLTVL.

At least ten counts were recorded for this clonotype. The rearrangement uses TRBV7-9 and TRBJ2-3, with a tentative D call TRBD1 (5 bases). Trimming took off 4 bases at V and 7 bases at J, with 12 bases between the two ends. The CDR3 totals 13 residues. From germline, CDR1 is SEHNR and CDR2 FQNEAQ (reference sequence). In DNA, the CDR3 is TGTGCCAGCAGCTCCCCCAGGGTCCATACGCAGTATTTT. Translating it yields CASSSPRVHTQYF.

The chain uses TRBV14 and TRBJ1-3, with TRBD1 identical over 10 bases. With 4 bases clipped from V and 2 bases from J, the junction kept 8 bases outside the gene matches. CDR1 and CDR2 from the germline V gene are SGHDN and FVKESK. The CDR3 contains 17 residues. For the CDR3, the DNA is TGTGCCAGCAGCCCCGGGTCCGGGACAGGGGCTGGAAACACCATATATTTT. Its translation: CASSPGSGTGAGNTIYF. Full variable domain (outside the CDR3, taken from reference TRBV14 and TRBJ1-3): EAGVTQFPSHSVIEKGQTVTLRCDPISGHDNLYWYRRVMGKEIKFLLHFVKESKQDESGMPNNRFLAERTGGTYSTLKVQPAELEDSGVYFCASSPGSGTGAGNTIYFGEGSWLTVV.

This clonotype has a handful of counts. The chain joins TRBV19 to TRBJ2-7; perhaps D is TRBD1 or TRBD2 (5 bases each). The CDR3 is 13 amino acids. The germline V gene has CDR1 LNHDA and CDR2 SQIVND (reference sequence). V lost 3 bases, J lost 4 bases, and 10 bases lay in between. CDR3 in amino acids: CASSIPWGYEQYF. In DNA, the CDR3 is TGTGCCAGTAGTATCCCCTGGGGGTACGAGCAGTACTTC.

The sample holds a few counts of this clonotype. V and J are TRBV30 and TRBJ2-2; tentative D call: TRBD2 (5 bases). The CDR3 contains 13 residues. V lost 1 base and J 7 bases, leaving 10 bases between the germline ends. Germline lookup yields CDR1 GTSNPN and CDR2 SVGIG (reference sequence). The CDR3 DNA reads as TGTGCCTGGAGTGCGGGGTTCGGCGGGGAGCTGTTTTTT. Translation gives CAWSAGFGGELFF.

This clonotype was detected many times. This chain uses TRBV4-3 with TRBJ1-1; D remains ambiguous. V gave up 0 bases and J gave up 8 bases, with 10 bases separating them. Germline values: CDR1 LGHNA, CDR2 YSLEER. The CDR3 spans 13 residues. CDR3 sequence (DNA): TGCGCCAGCAGCCAAGATCTGGGGAGGGAAGCTTTCTTT. Encoded protein: CASSQDLGREAFF.

V and J are TRBV19 and TRBJ1-5; D not resolved. CDR1 is LNHDA, CDR2 SQIVND, per germline (reference sequence). CDR3 length equals 17 residues. V lost 7 bases, J lost 2 bases, and 21 bases lay in between. The CDR3 is CASTRSGEAYGNQPQHF. CDR3 in DNA: TGTGCCAGTACCCGCTCAGGCGAGGCTTACGGCAATCAGCCCCAGCATTTT.